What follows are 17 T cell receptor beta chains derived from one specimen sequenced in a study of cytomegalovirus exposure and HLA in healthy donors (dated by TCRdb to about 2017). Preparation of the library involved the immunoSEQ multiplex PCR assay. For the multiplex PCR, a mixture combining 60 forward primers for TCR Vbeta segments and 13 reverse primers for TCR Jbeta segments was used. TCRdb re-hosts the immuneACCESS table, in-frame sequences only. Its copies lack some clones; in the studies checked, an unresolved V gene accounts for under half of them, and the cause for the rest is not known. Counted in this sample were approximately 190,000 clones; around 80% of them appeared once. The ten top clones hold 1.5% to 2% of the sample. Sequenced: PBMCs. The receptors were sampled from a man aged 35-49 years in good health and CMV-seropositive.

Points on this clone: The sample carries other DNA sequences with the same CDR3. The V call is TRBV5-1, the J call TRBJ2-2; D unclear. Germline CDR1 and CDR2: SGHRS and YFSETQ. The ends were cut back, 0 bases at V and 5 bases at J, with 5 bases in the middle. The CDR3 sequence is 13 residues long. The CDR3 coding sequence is TGCGCCAGCAGCTTGGACATTACCGGGGAGCTGTTTTTT. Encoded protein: CASSLDITGELFF.

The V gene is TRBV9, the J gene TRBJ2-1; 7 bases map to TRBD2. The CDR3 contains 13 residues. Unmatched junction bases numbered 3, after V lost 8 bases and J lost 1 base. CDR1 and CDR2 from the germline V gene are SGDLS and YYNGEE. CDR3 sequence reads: CASSAGSYNEQFF. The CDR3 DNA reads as TGTGCCAGTTCAGCGGGGTCCTACAATGAGCAGTTCTTC.

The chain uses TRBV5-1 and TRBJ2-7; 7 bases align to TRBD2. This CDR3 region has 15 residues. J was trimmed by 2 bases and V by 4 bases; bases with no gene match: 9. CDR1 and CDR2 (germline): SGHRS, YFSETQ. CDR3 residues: CASSGAGLVAYEQYF. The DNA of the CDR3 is TGCGCCAGCAGCGGCGCCGGACTAGTAGCCTACGAGCAGTACTTC.

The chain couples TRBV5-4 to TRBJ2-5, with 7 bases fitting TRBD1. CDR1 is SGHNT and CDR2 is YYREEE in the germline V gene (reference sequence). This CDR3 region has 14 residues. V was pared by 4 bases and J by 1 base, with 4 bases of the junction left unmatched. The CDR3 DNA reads TGTGCCAGCAGCCCGGGGACAGTCCAAGAGACCCAGTACTTC. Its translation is CASSPGTVQETQYF.

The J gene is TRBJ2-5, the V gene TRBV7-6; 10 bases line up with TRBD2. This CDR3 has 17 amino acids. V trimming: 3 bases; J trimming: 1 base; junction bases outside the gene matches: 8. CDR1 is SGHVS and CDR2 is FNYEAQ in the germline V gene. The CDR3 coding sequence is TGTGCCAGCAGCTTGAGACTAGCGGGCGCCGTCCAAGAGACCCAGTACTTC. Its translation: CASSLRLAGAVQETQYF.

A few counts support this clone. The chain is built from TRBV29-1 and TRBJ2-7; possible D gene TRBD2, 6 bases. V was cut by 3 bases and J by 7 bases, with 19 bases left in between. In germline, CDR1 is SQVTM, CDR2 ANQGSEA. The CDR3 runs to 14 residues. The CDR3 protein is CSVDEGGTALEQYF. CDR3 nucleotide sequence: TGCAGCGTTGATGAGGGCGGGACGGCACTAGAGCAGTACTTC.

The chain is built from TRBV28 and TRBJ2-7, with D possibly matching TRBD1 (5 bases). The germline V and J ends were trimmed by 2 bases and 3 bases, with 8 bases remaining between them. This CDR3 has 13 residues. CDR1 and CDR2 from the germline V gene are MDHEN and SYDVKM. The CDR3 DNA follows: TGTGCCAGCAGTTTAGGGGCTCGCTACGAGCAGTACTTC. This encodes CASSLGARYEQYF.

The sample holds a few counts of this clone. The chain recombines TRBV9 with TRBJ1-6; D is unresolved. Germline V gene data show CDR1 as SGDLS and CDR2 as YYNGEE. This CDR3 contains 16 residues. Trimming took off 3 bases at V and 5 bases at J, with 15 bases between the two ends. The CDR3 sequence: CASSEGGRRDNSPLHF. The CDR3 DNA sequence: TGTGCCAGCAGCGAGGGAGGGCGTAGAGATAATTCACCCCTCCACTTT.

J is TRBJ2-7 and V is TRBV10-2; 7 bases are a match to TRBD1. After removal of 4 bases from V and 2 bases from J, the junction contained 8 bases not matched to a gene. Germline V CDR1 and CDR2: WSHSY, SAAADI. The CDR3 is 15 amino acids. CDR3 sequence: CASSAYRGPAYEQYF. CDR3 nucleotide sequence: TGCGCCAGCAGTGCATACAGGGGTCCGGCCTACGAGCAGTACTTC.

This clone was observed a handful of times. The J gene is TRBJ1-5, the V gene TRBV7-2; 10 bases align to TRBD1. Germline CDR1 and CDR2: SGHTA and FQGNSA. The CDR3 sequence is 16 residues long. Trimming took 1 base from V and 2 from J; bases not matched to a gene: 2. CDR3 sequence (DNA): TGTGCCAGCAGCTTAGGACAGGGGGCTCGCAATCAGCCCCAGCATTTT. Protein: CASSLGQGARNQPQHF.

The CDR3 DNA follows: TGTGCCACCAGCAGACAGGGCTATAATTCACCCCTCCACTTT. This encodes CATSRQGYNSPLHF. The chain combines TRBV15 with TRBJ1-6, with a tentative D call TRBD1 (5 bases). Germline CDR1 LNHNV, CDR2 YYDKDF (reference sequence). The CDR3 has 14 residues. V was clipped by 2 bases and J by 3 bases, with 5 bases between them. The full variable domain, rest sourced from reference TRBV15 and TRBJ1-6, is DAMVIQNPRYQVTQFGKPVTLSCSQTLNHNVMYWYQQKSSQAPKLLFHYYDKDFNNEADTPDNFQSRRPNTSFCFLDIRSPGLGDTAMYLCATSRQGYNSPLHFGNGTRLTVT.

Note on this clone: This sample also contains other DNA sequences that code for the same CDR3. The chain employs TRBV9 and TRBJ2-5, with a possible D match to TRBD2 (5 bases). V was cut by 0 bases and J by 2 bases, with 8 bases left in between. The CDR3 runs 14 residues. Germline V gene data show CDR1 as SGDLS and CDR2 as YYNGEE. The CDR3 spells CASSVGGPQETQYF. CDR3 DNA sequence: TGTGCCAGCAGCGTAGGAGGGCCTCAAGAGACCCAGTACTTC. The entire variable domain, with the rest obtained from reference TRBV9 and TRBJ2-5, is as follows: DSGVTQTPKHLITATGQRVTLRCSPRSGDLSVYWYQQSLDQGLQFLIQYYNGEERAKGNILERFSAQQFPDLHSELNLSSLELGDSALYFCASSVGGPQETQYFGPGTRLLVL.

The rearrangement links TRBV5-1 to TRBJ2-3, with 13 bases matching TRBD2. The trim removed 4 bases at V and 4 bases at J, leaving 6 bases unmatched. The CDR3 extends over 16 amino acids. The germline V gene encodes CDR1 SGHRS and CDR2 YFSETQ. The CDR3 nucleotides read TGCGCCAGCAGCCGACCACTAGCGGGAGGGTCAGATACGCAGTATTTT. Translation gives CASSRPLAGGSDTQYF.

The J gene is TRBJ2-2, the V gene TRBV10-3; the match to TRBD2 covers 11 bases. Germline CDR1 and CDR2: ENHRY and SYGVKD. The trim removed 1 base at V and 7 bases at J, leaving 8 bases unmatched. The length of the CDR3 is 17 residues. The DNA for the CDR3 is TGTGCCATCAGTGAGTTCGGTAGCGGGAGGGTCGGCGGGGAGCTGTTTTTT. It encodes CAISEFGSGRVGGELFF.

The DNA for the CDR3 is TGTGCCAACACGACAAGACGGGGACAGCCCCAGCATTTT. It specifies CANTTRRGQPQHF. The chain combines TRBV6-5 with TRBJ1-5, with D hard to call. V lost 10 bases and J 7 bases, leaving 17 bases between the germline ends. This CDR3 is built from 13 residues. Germline CDR1 is MNHEY and CDR2 is SVGAGI.

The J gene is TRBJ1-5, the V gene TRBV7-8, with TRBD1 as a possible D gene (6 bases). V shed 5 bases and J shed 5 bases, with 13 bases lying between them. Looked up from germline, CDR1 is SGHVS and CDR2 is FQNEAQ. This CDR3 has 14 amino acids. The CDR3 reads CASSVTGPYQPQHF. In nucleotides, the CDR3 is TGTGCCAGCAGCGTTACAGGGCCTTATCAGCCCCAGCATTTT.

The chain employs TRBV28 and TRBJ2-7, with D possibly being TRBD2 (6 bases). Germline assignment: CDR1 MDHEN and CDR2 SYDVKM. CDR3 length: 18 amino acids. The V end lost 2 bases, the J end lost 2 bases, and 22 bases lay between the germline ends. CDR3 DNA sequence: TGTGCCAGCAGTTTAGCAGTCGGAGGGATCGGGCCGCCCTACGAGCAGTACTTC. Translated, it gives CASSLAVGGIGPPYEQYF.